The 12 T cell receptor beta chains below all came from one sample that was sequenced in a study of neurological immune-mediated disorders. TCRdb re-called the 5' RACE reads with MiXCR, one entry per CDR3 protein. The sample contains approximately 21,000 distinct CDR3 sequences, approximately 5.9% of which appear only once. Sequenced sample: CD8+ T cells from blood. The receptors come from a man between 18 and 35 years old in good health.

This clonotype was detected ten times or more. The chain recombines TRBV12-3 or TRBV12-4 with TRBJ2-7; D uncertain. The CDR3 is made up of 11 amino acids. Trimming cost V 4 bases and J 2 bases, with 3 bases left between them. The CDR3 bases are TGTGCCAGCAGTTGGGCCTACGAGCAGTACTTC. This translates into CASSWAYEQYF.

There are many counts of this clonotype. The CDR3 sequence is CASSVSGATYEQYF. Written as DNA, the CDR3 is TGTGCCAGCAGTGTTTCGGGGGCGACCTACGAGCAGTACTTC. The V and J genes are TRBV6-1 and TRBJ2-7, with D possibly being TRBD1 or TRBD2 (6 bases each). The germline V gene has CDR1 MNHNS and CDR2 SASEGT. V was trimmed by 4 bases and J by 2 bases, leaving 12 bases between them. The CDR3 has 14 amino acids.

This clonotype was detected many times. This rearrangement joins TRBV6-6 to TRBJ2-1; the D gene is possibly TRBD2 (5 bases). Germline assignment: CDR1 MNHNY and CDR2 SVGAGI (reference sequence). The CDR3 runs to 9 residues. Trimming removed 8 bases from V and 9 bases from J, with 5 bases in between. The CDR3 coding sequence is TGTGCCAGCGGAGGTGAGCAGTTCTTC. It yields the protein CASGGEQFF.

The table lists this clonotype with many counts. The gene calls are TRBV5-1 and TRBJ2-1; 12 bases align to TRBD2. CDR3 size: 20 residues. With V trimmed by 3 bases and J by 4 bases, 17 bases remained unmatched. Germline CDR1 SGHRS, CDR2 YFSETQ. The CDR3 nucleotides read TGCGCCAGCAGCTGGCCCGCCAGGACTAGCGGGGTCCCCCGGTACAATGAGCAGTTCTTC. This gives the protein CASSWPARTSGVPRYNEQFF. Drawing the rest from reference TRBV5-1 and TRBJ2-1, the complete variable domain is KAGVTQTPRYLIKTRGQQVTLSCSPISGHRSVSWYQQTPGQGLQFLFEYFSETQRNKGNFPGRFSGRQFSNSRSEMNVSTLELGDSALYLCASSWPARTSGVPRYNEQFFGPGTRLTVL.

This clonotype was detected many times. The V gene is TRBV20-1, the J gene TRBJ1-2; 11 nucleotides agree with TRBD1. V trimming: 3 bases; J trimming: 1 base; junction bases outside the gene matches: 7. From germline, CDR1 is DFQATT and CDR2 SNEGSKA (reference sequence). CDR3 length equals 16 residues. The DNA of the CDR3 is TGCAGTGCTAGGGACAGGGGGCGCCTTGGTAACTATGGCTACACCTTC. Its protein product is CSARDRGRLGNYGYTF.

Many counts were recorded for this clonotype. CDR3 residues: CASSFTGGSYEQYF. CDR3 nucleotides: TGTGCCAGCAGTTTCACTGGGGGATCCTACGAGCAGTACTTC. The J gene is TRBJ2-7, the V gene TRBV27; TRBD1 or TRBD2 may be the D gene (5 bases each). V dropped 3 bases and J dropped 1 base, with 10 bases sitting between them. Germline V gene lookup returns CDR1 MNHEY and CDR2 SMNVEV (reference sequence). The CDR3 is 14 residues long.

In its sample, this clonotype was seen many times. This chain uses TRBV28 with TRBJ2-1; 9 positions match TRBD2. J gave up 8 bases and V 7 bases, and 9 bases lay outside the gene matches. The germline gives CDR1 MDHEN, CDR2 SYDVKM. There are 14 residues in the CDR3. In nucleotides, the CDR3 is TGTGCCAGCACCCAAGCGGGGGGAATCGATGAGCAGTTCTTC. Amino acids: CASTQAGGIDEQFF.

Many counts were recorded for this clonotype. The V and J genes are TRBV3-1 and TRBJ2-3; no definite D call. The CDR3 runs 14 residues. CDR1 and CDR2 (germline): LGHDT, YNNKEL (reference sequence). V was clipped by 0 bases and J by 6 bases, with 10 bases between them. As DNA, the CDR3 is TGTGCCAGCAGCCAAGATTCACTCGGGGATACGCAGTATTTT. Residues: CASSQDSLGDTQYF.

Many counts were recorded for this clonotype. V is TRBV5-1 and J is TRBJ2-7; TRBD2 matches 8 bases. CDR1 and CDR2 (germline): SGHRS, YFSETQ. This CDR3 is built from 14 residues. Trimming at V came to 3 bases and at J to 5 bases, leaving 7 bases not matched to a gene. CDR3 coding DNA: TGCGCCAGCAGCTCGCCGGGGGGGCTCGACGAGCAGTACTTC. Protein sequence: CASSSPGGLDEQYF.

This clonotype showed up just a few times. The V call is TRBV19, the J call TRBJ2-7, with no clear D. V lost 5 bases, J lost 3 bases, and 11 bases lay in between. Germline assignment: CDR1 LNHDA and CDR2 SQIVND (reference sequence). The CDR3 spans 13 residues. CDR3 coding DNA: TGTGCCAGTAGTGCAGGATCCGGCTACGAGCAGTACTTC. The encoded protein is CASSAGSGYEQYF.

Notes on this clonotype: At one end, the junction sequence differs from germline, possibly due to a read error. The chain has TRBV7-6 and TRBJ2-2; D not certain. This CDR3 spans 13 amino acids. Germline CDR1 SGHVS, CDR2 FNYEAQ. For the CDR3, the DNA is TGTGTCAGCAGCTTAGGCGGCACCGGGGAGCTGTTTTTT. It yields the protein CVSSLGGTGELFF.

This clonotype was seen at least ten times. As DNA, the CDR3 is TGTGCCAGCAGCTTAACGGGCTACGAGCAGTACTTC. Its protein is CASSLTGYEQYF. The J gene is TRBJ2-7, the V gene TRBV7-9; D unclear. The germline V and J ends were trimmed by 2 bases and 3 bases, with 5 bases remaining between them. CDR3 length: 12 residues. Germline CDR1 SEHNR, CDR2 FQNEAQ (reference sequence). Filled out from reference TRBV7-9 and TRBJ2-7, the complete variable domain reads DTGVSQNPRHKITKRGQNVTFRCDPISEHNRLYWYRQTLGQGPEFLTYFQNEAQLEKSRLLSDRFSAERPKGSFSTLEIQRTEQGDSAMYLCASSLTGYEQYFGPGTRLTVT.